Below, one T cell receptor (beta chain) is given with its context. Its binding antigen is unknown. No much larger clone is present one base from it, and per-base qualities are unavailable. Every donor in the study was a healthy Caucasian. Three pairs of female monozygotic twins, all aged about 18 to 30 years, were included in the twin cohort. Positive isolation kits from Invitrogen were used to isolate the CD4+ and CD8+ T cell populations. Libraries were made using 5' RACE. Sequenced using an Illumina HiSeq 2000. Template switching added a universal primer binding site, and the final cDNA carried a unique molecular identifier that allowed TCR cDNA molecules to be counted accurately. First-strand cDNA for TCR alpha and beta chains was synthesized from specific primers in the conserved constant-segment region. To control for contamination, every cDNA library carried two barcodes: a SMART-Mk sample barcode plus Illumina barcodes. TruSeq adapter sequences, together with Illumina sample barcodes, were added in two successive PCR steps. TCR alpha and beta cDNA libraries were sequenced on the Illumina HiSeq platform with custom primers. Regarding the original processing steps: Raw reads were processed with MiGEC to extract unique molecular identifiers, and MiXCR was used to determine CDR3 positions. Recombination models were inferred per individual with the repgenHMM and IGoR tools using an EM algorithm. Shared clonotype analysis was performed with the tcR package in R, normalizing sharing by the product of cloneset sizes. To study raw recombination without the effects of thymic and clonal selection, out-of-frame nonproductive sequences were analyzed. TCRdb trimmed the raw reads at Q25, called clones with MiXCR and kept productive beta chains. Under each unique CDR3 protein, matching rows form one entry showing the most common genes and DNA. What appears here as the V and J calls and clone size reflects TCRdb's work, not the paper's. This sample has 510,000 or so distinct CDR3 sequences in its table, and around 15% of those were observed once. Of the sample, around 0.4% falls within the top ten clones.

V is pruned by 6 bases and J by 7 bases, leaving 11 bases of the junction without a gene match. Spanning cysteine to phenylalanine, the CDR3 consists of 16 amino acids. CDR3 DNA is the only sequence kept; it has 48 bases, read in frame from the first base. The germline V gene gives CDR1 as MNHNS and CDR2 as SASEGT. These data belong to a study of identical twins (dated by TCRdb to the mid-2010s). Regarding the research as a whole: To test whether fetal clonotypes persist, this study deep-sequenced TCR alpha and beta repertoires from monozygotic twins, from unrelated adults of various ages, and from cord blood. Replicate twin experiments were performed at different times using different library preparation protocols to rule out contamination. Findings and caveats that apply to the study as a whole: Abundant cord blood beta clonotypes had fewer insertions, young adult naive repertoires showed a similar but weaker trend, and memory repertoires showed no such trend. The excess sharing between twins in beta out-of-frame sequences was weaker because fewer shared sequences reduced the signal-to-noise ratio. Zero-insertion analyses could be partly confounded by invariant T cells such as MAIT and iNKT, although diverse VJ usage argued against such confounding for most clonotypes. Because the same donors could not be followed over many years, conclusions were based on cross-sectional statistical analysis. Out-of-frame TCR alpha sequences shared between twins showed an excess of low generation-probability sequences compared with coincidental sharing between unrelated individuals. In monozygotic twins, out-of-frame TCR alpha sharing was systematically underestimated by recombination models, although the models agreed with sharing between unrelated individuals.

In addition, the sample was reused for a study of yellow fever vaccine responses in identical twins. The second study reports: According to the authors, the vaccine-induced T cell response in identical twins seemed to be partly convergent and partly specific to each individual. In identical twins, the study followed T cell clones that responded to the vaccine with precision.

Sequences were obtained from CD4+ T cells sorted from blood. The rearranged segments are TRBV6-1 and TRBJ1-6; 8 nucleotides in the junction match TRBD1. The clonotype originates from a woman between 18 and 29 years old in good health. The CDR3 protein: CASRITRQGANSPLHF. In nucleotides, the sequence is TGTGCCAGCAGAATTACACGTCAGGGGGCGAATTCACCCCTCCACTTT.